These 23 T cell receptor beta chains originate from one sample sequenced in a study of cytomegalovirus exposure and HLA in healthy donors. The data were produced by immunoSEQ multiplex PCR, yet TCRdb's version contains in-frame clones alone and is incomplete. In the table there are 150,000 to 200,000 clones, more than 80% of which are singletons. Sequencing was done on a sample of PBMCs. The receptors derive from a man between 18 and 29 years old in good health and CMV-seropositive.

The chain employs TRBV7-2 and TRBJ2-5; the match to TRBD1 covers 7 bases. The CDR3 covers 15 residues. The trim removed 5 bases at V and 3 bases at J, leaving 9 bases unmatched. The germline V gene encodes CDR1 SGHTA and CDR2 FQGNSA. In DNA form, the CDR3 reads TGTGCCAGCAGCCTACTAAGCACAGGGGAAGAGACCCAGTACTTC. Protein sequence: CASSLLSTGEETQYF.

This clone showed up just a few times. CDR3: CASSGDAHGYTF. The CDR3 coding sequence is TGTGCCAGTTCAGGGGATGCTCATGGCTACACCTTC. The V call is TRBV25-1, the J call TRBJ1-2; possibly TRBD1 for D (6 bases). Germline loops: CDR1 MGHDK, CDR2 SYGVNS. Deletions cut 9 bases from V and 6 bases from J, with 14 bases between. The CDR3 runs 12 residues.

This clone turned up a few times. The V gene is TRBV6-6, the J gene TRBJ2-7, with D hard to call. The ends were cut back, 5 bases at V and 4 bases at J, with 9 bases in the middle. There are 12 residues in the CDR3. Germline V gives CDR1 MNHNY, CDR2 SVGAGI (reference sequence). CDR3 coding DNA: TGTGCCAGCAGTCTCGACGGGTACGAGCAGTACTTC. It specifies CASSLDGYEQYF.

V and J are TRBV28 and TRBJ1-2, with 10 bases identical to TRBD1. The J segment lost 6 bases and the V segment lost 6 bases, leaving 13 bases of the junction unmatched. The CDR3 loop spans 16 amino acids. CDR1 is MDHEN and CDR2 is SYDVKM in the germline V gene. For the CDR3, the DNA is TGTGCCAGCAGGGACCCGGGACAGGGGTTATATGATGGCTACACCTTC. This sequence encodes CASRDPGQGLYDGYTF.

The chain is built from TRBV2 and TRBJ2-7, with TRBD1 matching over 9 bases. This CDR3 has 15 residues. Germline CDR1 is SNHLY and CDR2 is FYNNEI. Trimming removed 5 bases from V and 2 bases from J; junction bases left unmatched: 7. The CDR3 spells CASSTRQGGAYEQYF. CDR3 coding DNA: TGTGCCAGCAGTACAAGACAGGGGGGAGCCTACGAGCAGTACTTC.

The chain employs TRBV5-4 and TRBJ2-7, with 9 bases that match TRBD1. Germline CDR1 is SGHNT and CDR2 is YYREEE (reference sequence). With 4 bases clipped from V and 2 bases from J, the junction kept 10 bases outside the gene matches. The CDR3 loop spans 16 amino acids. The CDR3 spells CASSPSGDRATYEQYF. CDR3 coding DNA: TGTGCCAGCAGCCCGTCTGGGGACAGGGCGACCTACGAGCAGTACTTC.

This clone was picked up a small number of times. The chain uses TRBV7-2 and TRBJ2-7; 8 nucleotides match TRBD2. The CDR3 loop spans 14 amino acids. Germline V gives CDR1 SGHTA, CDR2 FQGNSA. V lost 0 bases, J lost 4 bases, and 2 bases stayed unmatched. The CDR3, as DNA: TGTGCCAGCAGCTTAGCGCGGGGGGAATACGAGCAGTACTTC. Translated: CASSLARGEYEQYF.

The rearrangement uses TRBV2 and TRBJ2-1, with D possibly TRBD1 on 7 matching bases. CDR3 length: 14 residues. Trimming cost V 4 bases and J 4 bases, with 11 bases left between them. The germline gives CDR1 SNHLY, CDR2 FYNNEI. CDR3 DNA: TGTGCCAGCAGTGGCAGGGGGAGGTACAATGAGCAGTTCTTC. Translating it yields CASSGRGRYNEQFF.

The chain joins TRBV11-3 to TRBJ1-3, with D uncertain. This CDR3 is built from 14 residues. Germline V gene data show CDR1 as SGHNT and CDR2 as YENEEA. V lost 5 bases and J 4 bases, leaving 12 bases between the germline ends. The CDR3 coding sequence is TGTGCCAGCAGCCTTCGGAGCGGCGGAAACACCATATATTTT. Its translation: CASSLRSGGNTIYF.

J is TRBJ2-4 and V is TRBV7-7, with D tentatively TRBD1 (6 bases). Trimming cost V 1 base and J 7 bases, with 8 bases left between them. The germline CDR1 and CDR2 sequences are SSHAT and FNYEAQ (reference sequence). The CDR3 has 13 residues. CDR3 protein: CASSLDRDNIQYF. The CDR3, as DNA: TGTGCCAGCAGCTTAGACAGGGATAACATTCAGTACTTC.

The chain links TRBV6-6 to TRBJ1-1; tentative D call: TRBD1 (6 bases). CDR1 MNHNY and CDR2 SVGAGI come from the germline V gene (reference sequence). The CDR3 sequence is 15 residues long. Trimming left V 2 bases short and J 0 bases short, with 10 bases between. Here the CDR3 reads CASSYGQIMNTEAFF. The CDR3 DNA is TGTGCCAGCAGTTACGGACAGATCATGAACACTGAAGCTTTCTTT.

The V and J genes are TRBV10-3 and TRBJ1-2; a weak D match, TRBD1 (5 bases). CDR1 and CDR2 from the germline V gene are ENHRY and SYGVKD. The CDR3 contains 17 residues. Trimming took 2 bases from V and 1 from J, leaving 17 bases between them. The CDR3 bases are TGTGCCATCAGTGAGACCGGGGGTCTGTTAGTTAACTATGGCTACACCTTC. This codes for CAISETGGLLVNYGYTF.

V and J are TRBV7-2 and TRBJ2-7; a possible D gene is TRBD2 (5 bases). Germline CDR1 reads SGHTA; CDR2 reads FQGNSA. With 2 bases removed from V and 7 bases from J, the gap between germline ends came to 6 bases. This CDR3 has 11 amino acids. CDR3 sequence (DNA): TGTGCCAGCAGCTTATGGGAGGAGCAGTACTTC. Protein product: CASSLWEEQYF.

The CDR3 is CASRSEAETQYF. For the CDR3, the DNA is TGTGCCAGCAGAAGCGAGGCAGAGACCCAGTACTTC. This chain joins TRBV2 and TRBJ2-5; no clear D gene. CDR1 SNHLY and CDR2 FYNNEI come from the germline V gene. This CDR3 has 12 amino acids. The V and J ends lost 6 bases and 4 bases respectively, with 9 bases between them. Supplemented by reference TRBV2 and TRBJ2-5, the full variable domain reads EPEVTQTPSHQVTQMGQEVILRCVPISNHLYFYWYRQILGQKVEFLVSFYNNEISEKSEIFDDQFSVERPDGSNFTLKIRSTKLEDSAMYFCASRSEAETQYFGPGTRLLVL.

The V call is TRBV11-3, the J call TRBJ2-7, with 7 nucleotides matching TRBD1. The CDR3 is made up of 14 amino acids. In germline, CDR1 is SGHNT, CDR2 YENEEA. Losses at the gene ends were 0 bases for V and 1 base for J; bases not matched to a gene: 0. The CDR3 sequence is CASSLEGQSYEQYF. As DNA, the CDR3 is TGTGCCAGCAGCTTAGAGGGACAGTCCTACGAGCAGTACTTC.

Notes on this clone: Other DNA sequences from this sample encode an identical CDR3 as well. The CDR3 region has the DNA TGCAGTGCTCACAAGAACACTGAAGCTTTCTTT. This translates into CSAHKNTEAFF. V and J are TRBV20-1 and TRBJ1-1; D uncertain. Per germline, CDR1 DFQATT and CDR2 SNEGSKA (reference sequence). V was shortened by 5 bases and J by 1 base, with 5 bases between the two germline ends. This CDR3 comprises 11 residues.

The V gene is TRBV29-1, the J gene TRBJ2-7; TRBD1 matches at 9 bases. The CDR3 has 15 residues. CDR1 and CDR2 from the germline V gene are SQVTM and ANQGSEA. Trimming cost V 7 bases and J 1 base; bases outside gene matches: 11. Here the CDR3 reads CSALETTGGSYEQYF. DNA of the CDR3: TGCAGCGCTCTTGAAACGACAGGGGGGTCCTACGAGCAGTACTTC.

V and J are TRBV5-1 and TRBJ2-7, with 7 bases aligning to TRBD1. J was trimmed by 1 base and V by 2 bases; bases with no gene match: 6. This CDR3 is built from 15 residues. The germline gives CDR1 SGHRS, CDR2 YFSETQ. The CDR3 nucleotides read TGCGCCAGCAGCTTCTCGGGACAGCCTTCCTACGAGCAGTACTTC. Translated: CASSFSGQPSYEQYF.

V and J are TRBV14 and TRBJ2-3, with D possibly TRBD2 on 5 matching bases. The CDR3 sequence is 14 residues long. V was shortened by 3 bases and J by 4 bases, with 11 bases between the two germline ends. CDR1 and CDR2 from the germline V gene are SGHDN and FVKESK. CDR3 nucleotides: TGTGCCAGCAGCCAGTTCCTCGGGGCAGATACGCAGTATTTT. It encodes CASSQFLGADTQYF.

The chain carries TRBV7-2 and TRBJ2-3, with a possible D match to TRBD2 (6 bases). CDR1 SGHTA and CDR2 FQGNSA come from the germline V gene. Trimming removed 2 bases at V and 3 bases at J, with 12 bases between. CDR3 length: 15 residues. This CDR3 is CASSLWASETDTQYF. In nucleotides, the CDR3 is TGTGCCAGCAGCTTATGGGCTAGCGAAACAGATACGCAGTATTTT. Filled out from reference TRBV7-2 and TRBJ2-3, the complete variable domain reads GAGVSQSPSNKVTEKGKDVELRCDPISGHTALYWYRQSLGQGLEFLIYFQGNSAPDKSGLPSDRFSAERTGGSVSTLTIQRTQQEDSAVYLCASSLWASETDTQYFGPGTRLTVL.

This clone is a singleton in its sample. The chain has TRBV7-2 and TRBJ2-7; D is uncertain. The germline gives CDR1 SGHTA, CDR2 FQGNSA. The CDR3 covers 11 residues. Trimming left V 5 bases short and J 2 bases short, with 4 bases between. The CDR3 nucleotides are TGTGCCAGCAGCCCAACCTACGAGCAGTACTTC. Protein sequence: CASSPTYEQYF.

The chain joins TRBV6-1 to TRBJ2-5; TRBD1 matches at 10 bases. The CDR3 runs to 14 residues. V lost 6 bases to trimming and J lost 4 bases; unmatched junction nucleotides: 5. From germline, CDR1 is MNHNS and CDR2 SASEGT. The CDR3 sequence: CASRRQGAGETQYF. DNA for the CDR3: TGTGCCAGCAGAAGACAGGGGGCGGGAGAGACCCAGTACTTC.

This chain connects TRBV2 to TRBJ2-5; TRBD1 aligns across 8 bases. The CDR3 runs 15 residues. CDR1 is SNHLY and CDR2 is FYNNEI in the germline V gene. V was pared by 7 bases and J by 0 bases, with 7 bases of the junction left unmatched. CDR3 loop: CASIAGQEYQETQYF. For the CDR3, the DNA is TGTGCCAGCATCGCGGGACAGGAGTACCAAGAGACCCAGTACTTC. Looking up the rest from reference TRBV2 and TRBJ2-5 gives the full variable domain: EPEVTQTPSHQVTQMGQEVILRCVPISNHLYFYWYRQILGQKVEFLVSFYNNEISEKSEIFDDQFSVERPDGSNFTLKIRSTKLEDSAMYFCASIAGQEYQETQYFGPGTRLLVL.